The source of this T cell receptor beta chain is a study of naive and memory T cell subsets. Findings and caveats of the study: Potentially, T cell activation and differentiation skew this RNA-based measurement.

Four PCR rounds used nested alpha and beta constant region primers plus the SP2 primer. Using its own MiXCR run on the 5' RACE reads, TCRdb lists one record per CDR3 protein. The repertoire consists of 55,000 to 70,000 distinct CDR3 sequences, with about 7% occurring once and the leading ten covering more than 9.5%. A UMI-containing oligonucleotide was joined by 3' ligation to the TCR cDNA template. Adult healthy volunteers gave 2.5 ml peripheral blood for whole-blood RNA. Germline CDR1 MNHNS, CDR2 SASEGT. V was trimmed by 0 bases and J by 6 bases, leaving 15 bases between them. The CDR3 runs 16 residues. This clonotype has only a few counts. The antigen is unknown.

The chain has TRBV6-1 and TRBJ1-5; D might be TRBD1 (5 bases). The clonotype was recovered from a male donor in good health. The CDR3 loop reads CASSEAGWGVGQPQHF. CDR3 nucleotides: TGTGCCAGCAGTGAAGCCGGGTGGGGGGTAGGTCAGCCCCAGCATTTT.